This is a list of T cell receptor beta chains from one sample in a study of technical replicates of blood from several donors. Data came from immunoSEQ multiplex PCR; TCRdb stores just in-frame clones and leaves some out. The sample shows around 76,000 clones, around 90% of them seen only once. The sample taken for sequencing was T cells isolated from PBMCs. These receptors were collected from a human donor in good health. The CDR3 runs from the conserved cysteine through the conserved F or W. Some rows mark clone size as missing; the rest say once, few, many or name a class of expanded clone.

J gene: TRBJ2-1
clone size: NA
V gene: TRBV11-1
CDR3 protein: CASSQGLAGGTSYNEQFF

J gene: TRBJ1-1
clone size: NA
V gene: TRBV18
CDR3 protein: CASSPEGIMNTEAFF

J gene: TRBJ1-1
clone size: NA
V gene: TRBV9
CDR3 protein: CASSVQDRVTEAFF

J gene: TRBJ2-7
clone size: NA
V gene: TRBV6-5
CDR3 protein: CASSRPGQVYEQYF

J gene: TRBJ1-2
clone size: NA
V gene: TRBV6-6
CDR3 protein: CASSYMVANYGYTF

J gene: TRBJ2-1
clone size: NA
V gene: TRBV7-3
CDR3 protein: CASSLPTSVIYNEQFF

J gene: TRBJ2-1
clone size: NA
V gene: TRBV19
CDR3 protein: CASRIAGGYSNEQFF

J gene: TRBJ2-3
clone size: NA
V gene: TRBV28
CDR3 protein: CASSRGTGGTDTQYF

J gene: TRBJ1-1
clone size: few
V gene: TRBV27
CDR3 protein: CASSLAGKGTEAFF

J gene: TRBJ2-1
clone size: NA
V gene: TRBV20-1
CDR3 protein: CSAQGAEQFF

J gene: TRBJ2-1
clone size: NA
V gene: TRBV25-1
CDR3 protein: CASSDTRASGAYNEQFF

J gene: TRBJ2-7
clone size: NA
V gene: TRBV29-1
CDR3 protein: CSVAPPQASSIVNF

J gene: TRBJ1-5
clone size: NA
V gene: TRBV28
CDR3 protein: CASSSPGTGLDQPQHF

J gene: TRBJ1-1
clone size: few
V gene: TRBV7-9
CDR3 protein: CASHTGYTEAFF

J gene: TRBJ2-4
clone size: NA
V gene: TRBV27
CDR3 protein: CASSFRRDTVYLQYF

J gene: TRBJ1-2
clone size: NA
V gene: TRBV9
CDR3 protein: CASSPGQLFNYGYTF

J gene: TRBJ2-5
clone size: NA
V gene: TRBV29-1
CDR3 protein: CSVVAGETQYF

J gene: TRBJ2-1
clone size: once
V gene: TRBV9
CDR3 protein: CASSGTGGLLFF